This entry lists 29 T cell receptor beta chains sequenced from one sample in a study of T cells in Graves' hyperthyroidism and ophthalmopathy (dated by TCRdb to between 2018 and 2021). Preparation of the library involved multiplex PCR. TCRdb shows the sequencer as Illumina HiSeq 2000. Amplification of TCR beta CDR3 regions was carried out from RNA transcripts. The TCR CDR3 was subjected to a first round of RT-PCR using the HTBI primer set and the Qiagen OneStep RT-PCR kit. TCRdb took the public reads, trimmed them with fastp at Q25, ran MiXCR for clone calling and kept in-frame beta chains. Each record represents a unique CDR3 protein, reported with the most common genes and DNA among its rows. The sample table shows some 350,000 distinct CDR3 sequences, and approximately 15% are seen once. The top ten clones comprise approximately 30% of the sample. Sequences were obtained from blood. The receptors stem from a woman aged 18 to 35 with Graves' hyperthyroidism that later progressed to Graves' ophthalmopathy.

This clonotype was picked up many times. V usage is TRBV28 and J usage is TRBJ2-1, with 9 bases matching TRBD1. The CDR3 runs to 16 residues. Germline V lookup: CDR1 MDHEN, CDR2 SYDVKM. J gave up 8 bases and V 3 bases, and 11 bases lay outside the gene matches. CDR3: CASSLSGTGLNYEQFF. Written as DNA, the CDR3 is TGTGCCAGCAGTTTGAGTGGGACAGGGTTGAACTATGAGCAGTTCTTC.

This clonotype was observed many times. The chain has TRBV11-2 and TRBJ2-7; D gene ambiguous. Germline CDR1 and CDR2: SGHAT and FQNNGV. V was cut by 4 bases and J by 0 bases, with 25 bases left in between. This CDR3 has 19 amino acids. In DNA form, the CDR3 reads TGTGCCAGCAGCTCCTTGAAAAGTGTTCAGCCCCTGAGCTCCTACGAGCAGTACTTC. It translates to CASSSLKSVQPLSSYEQYF.

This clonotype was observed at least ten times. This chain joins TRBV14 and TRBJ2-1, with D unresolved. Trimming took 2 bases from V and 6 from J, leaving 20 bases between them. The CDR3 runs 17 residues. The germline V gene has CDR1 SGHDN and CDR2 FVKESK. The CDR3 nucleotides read TGTGCCAGCAGCCAATTGGGCGTGGGGTTCTTTTCCAATGAGCAGTTCTTC. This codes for CASSQLGVGFFSNEQFF.

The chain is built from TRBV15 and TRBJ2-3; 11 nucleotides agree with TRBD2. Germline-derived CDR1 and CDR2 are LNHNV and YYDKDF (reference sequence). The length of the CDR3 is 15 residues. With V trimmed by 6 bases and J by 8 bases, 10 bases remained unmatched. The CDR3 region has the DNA TGTGCCACCAGAGTAGCGGGAGGGCCTATTCTTACGCAGTATTTT. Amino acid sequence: CATRVAGGPILTQYF.

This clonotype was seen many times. DNA for the CDR3: TGTGCCAGCTCACCAGGGCAGGTAGGGTTGGCTTTCTTT. Its translation: CASSPGQVGLAFF. The chain uses TRBV18 and TRBJ1-1; D is uncertain. The CDR3 contains 13 residues. The germline CDR1 and CDR2 sequences are KGHSH and LQKENI. Trimming cost V 2 bases and J 11 bases, with 15 bases left between them.

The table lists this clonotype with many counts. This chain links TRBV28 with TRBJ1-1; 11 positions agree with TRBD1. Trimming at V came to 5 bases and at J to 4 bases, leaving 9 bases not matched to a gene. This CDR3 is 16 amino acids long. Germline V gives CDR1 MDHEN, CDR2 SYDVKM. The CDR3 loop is CASSPWTGGLGTEAFF. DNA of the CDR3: TGTGCCAGCAGTCCCTGGACAGGGGGCCTGGGCACTGAAGCTTTCTTT.

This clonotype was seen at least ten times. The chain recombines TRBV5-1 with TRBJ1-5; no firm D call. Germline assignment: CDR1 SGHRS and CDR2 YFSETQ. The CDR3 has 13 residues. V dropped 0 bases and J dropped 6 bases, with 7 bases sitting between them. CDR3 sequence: CASSLGPSQPQHF. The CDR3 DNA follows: TGCGCCAGCAGCTTGGGCCCTAGTCAGCCCCAGCATTTT.

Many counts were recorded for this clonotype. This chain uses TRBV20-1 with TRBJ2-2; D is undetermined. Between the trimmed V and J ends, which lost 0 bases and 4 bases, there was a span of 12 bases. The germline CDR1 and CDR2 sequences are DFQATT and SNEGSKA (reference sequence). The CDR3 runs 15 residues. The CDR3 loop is CSARDIIAGTGELFF. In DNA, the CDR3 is TGCAGTGCTAGAGATATCATCGCAGGCACCGGGGAGCTGTTTTTT.

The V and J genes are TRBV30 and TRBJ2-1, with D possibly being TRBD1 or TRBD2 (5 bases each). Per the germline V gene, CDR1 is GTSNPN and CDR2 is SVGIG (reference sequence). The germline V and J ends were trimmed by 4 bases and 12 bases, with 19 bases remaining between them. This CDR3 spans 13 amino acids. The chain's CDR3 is CAWTDGDGTMQFF. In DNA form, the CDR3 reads TGTGCCTGGACCGATGGGGACGGCACGATGCAGTTCTTC.

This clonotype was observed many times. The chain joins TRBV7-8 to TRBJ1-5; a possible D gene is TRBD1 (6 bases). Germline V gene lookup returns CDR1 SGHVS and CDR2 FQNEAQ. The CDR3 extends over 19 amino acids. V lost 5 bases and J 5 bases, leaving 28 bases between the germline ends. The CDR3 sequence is CASSLWPARRQEKHQPQHF. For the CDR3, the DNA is TGTGCCAGCAGCCTTTGGCCAGCACGCCGACAGGAAAAGCATCAGCCCCAGCATTTT.

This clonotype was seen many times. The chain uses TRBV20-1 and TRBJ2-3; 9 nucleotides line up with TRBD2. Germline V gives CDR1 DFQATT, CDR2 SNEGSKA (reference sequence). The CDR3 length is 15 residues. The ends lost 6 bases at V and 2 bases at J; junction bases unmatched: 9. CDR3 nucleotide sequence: TGCAGTGCCCCGGCCGGGACTAGCTACACAGATACGCAGTATTTT. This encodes CSAPAGTSYTDTQYF.

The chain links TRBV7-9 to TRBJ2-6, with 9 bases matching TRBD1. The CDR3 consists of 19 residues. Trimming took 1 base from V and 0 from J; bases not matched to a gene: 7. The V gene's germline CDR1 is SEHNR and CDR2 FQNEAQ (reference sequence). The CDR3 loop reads CASSLVPGQGGSGANVLTF. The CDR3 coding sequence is TGTGCCAGCAGCTTAGTGCCGGGACAGGGAGGCTCTGGGGCCAACGTCCTGACTTTC.

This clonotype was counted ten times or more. CDR3 loop: CASSLRTSGTTDTQYF. In nucleotides, the CDR3 is TGCGCCAGCAGCCTCCGGACTAGCGGGACCACAGATACGCAGTATTTT. J is TRBJ2-3 and V is TRBV4-1; 12 bases are shared with TRBD2. There are 16 residues in the CDR3. Germline loops: CDR1 MGHRA, CDR2 YSYEKL. After removal of 4 bases from V and 2 bases from J, the junction contained 4 bases not matched to a gene.

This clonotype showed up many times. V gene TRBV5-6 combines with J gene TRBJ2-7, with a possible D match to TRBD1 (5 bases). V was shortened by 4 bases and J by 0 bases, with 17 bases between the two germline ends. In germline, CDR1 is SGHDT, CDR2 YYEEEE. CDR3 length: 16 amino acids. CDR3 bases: TGTGCCAGCAGCCGACCTGACAGACTCACCTCCTACGAGCAGTACTTC. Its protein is CASSRPDRLTSYEQYF.

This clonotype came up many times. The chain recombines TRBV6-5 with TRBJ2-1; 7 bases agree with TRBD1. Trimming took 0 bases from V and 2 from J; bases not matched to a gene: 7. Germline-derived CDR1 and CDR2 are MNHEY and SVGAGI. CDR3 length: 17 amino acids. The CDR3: CASSYSGRGRPYNEQFF. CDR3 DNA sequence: TGTGCCAGCAGTTACTCGGGCAGGGGGAGACCCTACAATGAGCAGTTCTTC.

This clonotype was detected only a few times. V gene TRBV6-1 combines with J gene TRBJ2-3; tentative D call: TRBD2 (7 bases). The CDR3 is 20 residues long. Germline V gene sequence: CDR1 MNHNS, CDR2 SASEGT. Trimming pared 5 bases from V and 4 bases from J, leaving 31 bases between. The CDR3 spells CASSPDSGTFFAGQSDTQYF. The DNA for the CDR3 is TGTGCCAGCAGTCCCGACAGCGGGACCTTCTTCGCGGGACAATCAGATACGCAGTATTTT.

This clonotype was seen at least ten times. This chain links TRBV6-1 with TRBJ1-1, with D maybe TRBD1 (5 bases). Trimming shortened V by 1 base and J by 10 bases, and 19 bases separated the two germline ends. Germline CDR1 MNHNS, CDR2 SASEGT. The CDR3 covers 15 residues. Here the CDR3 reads CASSEVSIGSGGAFF. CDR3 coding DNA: TGTGCCAGCAGTGAAGTATCGATCGGGAGCGGGGGAGCTTTCTTT.

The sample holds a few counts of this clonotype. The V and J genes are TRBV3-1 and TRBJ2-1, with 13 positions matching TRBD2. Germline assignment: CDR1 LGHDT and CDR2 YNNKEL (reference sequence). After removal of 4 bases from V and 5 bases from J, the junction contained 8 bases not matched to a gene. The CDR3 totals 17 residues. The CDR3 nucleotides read TGTGCCAGCAGCCCGGGACTAGCGGGACGCACCCACAATGAGCAGTTCTTC. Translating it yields CASSPGLAGRTHNEQFF.

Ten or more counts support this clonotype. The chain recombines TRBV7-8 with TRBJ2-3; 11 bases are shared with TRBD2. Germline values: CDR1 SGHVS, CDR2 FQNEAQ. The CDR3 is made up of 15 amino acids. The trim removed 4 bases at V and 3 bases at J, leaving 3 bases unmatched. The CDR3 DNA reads TGTGCCAGCAGCTCACCTAGCGGGAGGACAGATACGCAGTATTTT. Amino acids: CASSSPSGRTDTQYF.

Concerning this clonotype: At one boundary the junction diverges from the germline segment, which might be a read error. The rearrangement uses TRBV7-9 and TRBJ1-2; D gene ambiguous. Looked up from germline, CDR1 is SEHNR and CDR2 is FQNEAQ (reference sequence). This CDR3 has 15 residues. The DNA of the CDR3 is TGTGCCAGCAGCGGCAGAACGGGAGCTAACCATGGCTACACCTTC. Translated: CASSGRTGANHGYTF.

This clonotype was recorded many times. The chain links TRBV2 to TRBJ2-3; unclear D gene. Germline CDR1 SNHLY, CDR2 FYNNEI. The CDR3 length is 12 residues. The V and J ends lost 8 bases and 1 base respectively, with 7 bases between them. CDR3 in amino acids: CASYGGTDTQYF. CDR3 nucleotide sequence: TGTGCCAGCTACGGAGGCACAGATACGCAGTATTTT.

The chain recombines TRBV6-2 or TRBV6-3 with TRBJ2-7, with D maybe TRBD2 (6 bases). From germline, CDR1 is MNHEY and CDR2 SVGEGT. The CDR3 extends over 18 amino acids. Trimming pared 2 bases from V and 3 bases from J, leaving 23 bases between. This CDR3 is CASSYTPGEWSPHYEQYF. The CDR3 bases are TGTGCCAGCAGTTACACGCCGGGGGAGTGGTCTCCTCACTACGAGCAGTACTTC.

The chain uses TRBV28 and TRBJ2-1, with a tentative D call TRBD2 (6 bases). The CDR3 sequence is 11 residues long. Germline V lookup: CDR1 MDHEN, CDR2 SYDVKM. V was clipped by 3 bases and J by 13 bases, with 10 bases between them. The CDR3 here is CASSFMDYQFF. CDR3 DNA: TGTGCCAGCAGTTTCATGGACTACCAGTTCTTC.

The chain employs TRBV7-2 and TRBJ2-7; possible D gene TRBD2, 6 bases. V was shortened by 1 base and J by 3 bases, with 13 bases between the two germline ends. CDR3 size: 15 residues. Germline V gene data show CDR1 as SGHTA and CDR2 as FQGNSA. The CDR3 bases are TGTGCCAGCAGCTTAGGGGAGGTGAAGCTCTACGAGCAGTACTTC. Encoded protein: CASSLGEVKLYEQYF.

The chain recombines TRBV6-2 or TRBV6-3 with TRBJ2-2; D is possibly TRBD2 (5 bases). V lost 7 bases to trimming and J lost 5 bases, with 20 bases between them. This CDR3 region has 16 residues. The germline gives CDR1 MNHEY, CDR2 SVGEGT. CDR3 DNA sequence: TGTGCCAGCACCTACGGCCGGACTGATTCTACCGGGGAGCTGTTTTTT. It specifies CASTYGRTDSTGELFF.

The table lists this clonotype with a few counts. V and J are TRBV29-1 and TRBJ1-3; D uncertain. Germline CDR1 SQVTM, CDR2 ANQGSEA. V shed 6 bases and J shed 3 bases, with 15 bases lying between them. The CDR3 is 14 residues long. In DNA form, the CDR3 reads TGCAGCGTGGCTTCGATAGGGTTTGGAAACACCATATATTTT. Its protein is CSVASIGFGNTIYF.

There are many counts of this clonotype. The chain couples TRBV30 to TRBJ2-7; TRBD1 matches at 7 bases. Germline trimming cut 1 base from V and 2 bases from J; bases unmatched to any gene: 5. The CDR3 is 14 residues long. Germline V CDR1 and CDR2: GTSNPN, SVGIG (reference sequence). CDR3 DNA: TGTGCCTGGAGTGCTGACAGGGTTCCCTACGAGCAGTACTTC. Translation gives CAWSADRVPYEQYF.

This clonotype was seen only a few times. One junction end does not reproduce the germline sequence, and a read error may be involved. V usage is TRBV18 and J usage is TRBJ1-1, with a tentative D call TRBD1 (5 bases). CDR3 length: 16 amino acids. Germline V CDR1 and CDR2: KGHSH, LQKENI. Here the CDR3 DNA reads TGTGGCAGCTCACCACTGCTCCGGGGACTGGACACTGAAGCTTTCTTT. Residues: CGSSPLLRGLDTEAFF.

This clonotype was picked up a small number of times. CDR3 bases: TGTGCCATCAGTTGGAAGGACACCTCCTACGAGCAGTACTTC. This gives the protein CAISWKDTSYEQYF. The rearrangement joins TRBV10-3 to TRBJ2-7; maybe TRBD1 (5 bases). The CDR3 spans 14 residues. Trimming took 5 bases from V and 0 from J, leaving 11 bases between them. Germline V gene data show CDR1 as ENHRY and CDR2 as SYGVKD.